The 27 T cell receptor beta chains reported below all come from one sample, sequenced in a study of regulatory T cells in long-lasting Graves disease. Construction of the TCR beta libraries employed iRepertoire HTBI primers in conjunction with Arm-PCR of CDR3 regions. TCRdb re-called the multiplex PCR reads through MiXCR, storing one row per CDR3 protein. The sample records some 440,000 distinct CDR3 sequences, less than 25% being singletons. The time point here: persistent/refractory GD, antithyroid drugs over 5 years with positive TRAb. PBMC RNA was the source of the TCR library. This specimen was peripheral blood mononuclear cells (PBMCs), taken when the disease was refractory, from a patient treated with antithyroid drugs. The receptors derive from a female donor with Graves disease.

This clonotype appeared many times. The gene calls are TRBV20-1 and TRBJ1-1; TRBD1 matches 7 bases. CDR1 and CDR2 (germline): DFQATT, SNEGSKA (reference sequence). This CDR3 region has 14 residues. Losses at the gene ends were 5 bases for V and 5 bases for J; bases not matched to a gene: 11. As DNA, the CDR3 is TGCAGTGCTGAATCATACAGGGGAGAGACTGAAGCTTTCTTT. Translation: CSAESYRGETEAFF.

The rearrangement uses TRBV3-1 and TRBJ1-4; no definite D call. The CDR3 is 16 amino acids. The V and J ends lost 3 bases and 2 bases respectively, with 13 bases between them. The germline gives CDR1 LGHDT, CDR2 YNNKEL (reference sequence). This CDR3 is CASSHRLPRTNEKLFF. CDR3 DNA sequence: TGTGCCAGCAGCCACCGACTCCCCCGGACTAATGAAAAACTGTTTTTT. The variable domain in full, completed from reference TRBV3-1 and TRBJ1-4, reads DTAVSQTPKYLVTQMGNDKSIKCEQNLGHDTMYWYKQDSKKFLKIMFSYNNKELIINETVPNRFSPKSPDKAHLNLHINSLELGDSAVYFCASSHRLPRTNEKLFFGSGTQLSVL.

Worth noting for this clonotype: A read error is likely, as this CDR3 ends without the conserved phenylalanine or tryptophan. This chain links TRBV7-9 with TRBJ2-7, with TRBD1 identical over 9 bases. The CDR3 spans 14 residues. The J segment lost 7 bases and the V segment lost 5 bases, leaving 9 bases of the junction unmatched. CDR1 is SEHNR, CDR2 FQNEAQ, per germline (reference sequence). CDR3 coding DNA: TGTGCCAGCAGCCTAGACGGGGACAGGGATGAGCAGTACCTC. Its translation is CASSLDGDRDEQYL.

In this sample, this clonotype turned up many times. The chain employs TRBV6-2 or TRBV6-3 and TRBJ2-7, with D possibly being TRBD2 (6 bases). The CDR3 is 15 residues long. Trimming cost V 6 bases and J 2 bases, with 17 bases left between them. Germline CDR1 MNHEY, CDR2 SVGEGT. As DNA, the CDR3 is TGTGCCAGCAGCCCGCCCGGGACTGTGGCCTACGAGCAGTACTTC. It yields the protein CASSPPGTVAYEQYF.

This clonotype was found many times. This chain uses TRBV28 with TRBJ1-2, with D perhaps matching TRBD1 (5 bases). V was clipped by 4 bases and J by 2 bases, with 11 bases between them. The CDR3 length is 14 residues. Germline V CDR1 and CDR2: MDHEN, SYDVKM. The CDR3: CASSSKGTNYGYTF. CDR3 DNA: TGTGCCAGCAGTTCCAAGGGGACCAACTATGGCTACACCTTC.

This clonotype was counted at least ten times. This chain links TRBV11-2 with TRBJ2-5; D unresolved. The CDR3 contains 14 residues. V was pared by 4 bases and J by 2 bases, with 11 bases between. Germline V CDR1 and CDR2: SGHAT, FQNNGV. The DNA of the CDR3 is TGTGCCAGCAGCTCCCTTAGCCCACAAGAGACCCAGTACTTC. This codes for CASSSLSPQETQYF.

The V call is TRBV12-3 or TRBV12-4, the J call TRBJ2-2; TRBD1 aligns across 9 bases. The ends lost 5 bases at V and 3 bases at J; junction bases unmatched: 4. CDR3 length equals 15 residues. The CDR3 spells CASSAGQGYTGELFF. In DNA, the CDR3 is TGTGCCAGCAGTGCAGGACAGGGGTACACCGGGGAGCTGTTTTTT.

The V and J genes are TRBV7-6 and TRBJ2-2; D might be TRBD2 (5 bases). Germline V lookup: CDR1 SGHVS, CDR2 FNYEAQ. This CDR3 contains 16 residues. Trimming shortened V by 1 base and J by 1 base, and 10 bases separated the two germline ends. This CDR3 is CASSLGPGMNTGELFF. DNA for the CDR3: TGTGCCAGCAGCTTAGGGCCGGGAATGAACACCGGGGAGCTGTTTTTT.

Ten or more counts support this clonotype. The chain recombines TRBV18 with TRBJ2-5; D may be TRBD2 (5 bases). CDR1 is KGHSH and CDR2 is LQKENI in the germline V gene. V shed 0 bases and J shed 7 bases, with 6 bases lying between them. There are 12 residues in the CDR3. CDR3 region: CASSPPGGTQYF. The CDR3 DNA sequence: TGTGCCAGCTCACCACCAGGAGGGACCCAGTACTTC. Using reference TRBV18 and TRBJ2-5 for the parts outside the CDR3, the full variable domain is NAGVMQNPRHLVRRRGQEARLRCSPMKGHSHVYWYRQLPEEGLKFMVYLQKENIIDESGMPKERFSAEFPKEGPSILRIQQVVRGDSAAYFCASSPPGGTQYFGPGTRLLVL.

This chain links TRBV3-1 with TRBJ1-2; 8 nucleotides agree with TRBD1. This CDR3 region has 14 residues. V lost 6 bases and J lost 6; bases outside the gene matches: 9. Germline V gene sequence: CDR1 LGHDT, CDR2 YNNKEL (reference sequence). CDR3: CASSTRTGSDGYTF. In DNA form, the CDR3 reads TGTGCCAGCAGTACCAGGACAGGGTCGGATGGCTACACCTTC. Combining the CDR3 with reference TRBV3-1 and TRBJ1-2 gives the whole variable domain DTAVSQTPKYLVTQMGNDKSIKCEQNLGHDTMYWYKQDSKKFLKIMFSYNNKELIINETVPNRFSPKSPDKAHLNLHINSLELGDSAVYFCASSTRTGSDGYTFGSGTRLTVV.

The V call is TRBV20-1, the J call TRBJ2-4; possibly TRBD1 or TRBD2 for D (6 bases each). Germline V gives CDR1 DFQATT, CDR2 SNEGSKA (reference sequence). V was clipped by 5 bases and J by 6 bases, with 20 bases between them. The CDR3 sequence is 15 residues long. This CDR3 reads CSARPPRGQGNIQYF. In DNA, the CDR3 is TGCAGTGCTCGCCCGCCCCGGGGGCAGGGAAACATTCAGTACTTC.

V and J are TRBV11-2 and TRBJ2-7; the match to TRBD1 covers 11 bases. CDR1 is SGHAT and CDR2 is FQNNGV in the germline V gene. V dropped 2 bases and J dropped 6; count of bases not matched to a gene: 6. The CDR3 sequence is 15 residues long. Here the CDR3 DNA reads TGTGCCAGCAGCTTAAGAGCCGGGACAGGGGGCGAGCAGTACTTC. Protein product: CASSLRAGTGGEQYF.

This chain joins TRBV6-2 or TRBV6-3 and TRBJ2-3; D is perhaps TRBD1 (6 bases). The V and J ends lost 2 bases and 2 bases respectively, with 8 bases between them. Per the germline V gene, CDR1 is MNHEY and CDR2 is SVGEGT. The length of the CDR3 is 14 residues. DNA for the CDR3: TGTGCCAGCAGTTACGGGGGCGTCACAGATACGCAGTATTTT. This codes for CASSYGGVTDTQYF.

This rearrangement joins TRBV27 to TRBJ2-7, with D possibly TRBD1 on 6 matching bases. The germline V gene encodes CDR1 MNHEY and CDR2 SMNVEV (reference sequence). This CDR3 spans 11 amino acids. V was cut by 6 bases and J by 6 bases, with 9 bases left in between. CDR3 coding DNA: TGTGCCAGCAGACAGGGCTTCGAGCAGTACTTC. Its translation is CASRQGFEQYF.

This chain joins TRBV6-5 and TRBJ2-2; TRBD2 matches at 10 bases. This CDR3 spans 17 amino acids. Trimming removed 2 bases from V and 4 bases from J; junction bases left unmatched: 7. In germline, CDR1 is MNHEY, CDR2 SVGAGI. CDR3 loop: CASSYTPSGSGTGELFF. CDR3 nucleotide sequence: TGTGCCAGCAGTTACACCCCTAGCGGGAGTGGCACCGGGGAGCTGTTTTTT.

The chain combines TRBV10-2 with TRBJ1-5, with D uncertain. V dropped 6 bases and J dropped 5 bases, with 11 bases sitting between them. Germline CDR1 reads WSHSY; CDR2 reads SAAADI. The CDR3 runs 13 residues. The CDR3 loop is CASRGLVDQPQHF. In nucleotides, the CDR3 is TGCGCCAGCAGGGGGTTGGTTGATCAGCCCCAGCATTTT.

This clonotype was observed many times. The chain couples TRBV2 to TRBJ2-7; 11 nucleotides match TRBD2. After removal of 7 bases from V and 2 bases from J, the junction contained 10 bases not matched to a gene. The V gene's germline CDR1 is SNHLY and CDR2 FYNNEI. The CDR3 runs to 16 residues. DNA of the CDR3: TGTGCCAGCACTACAATGACTAGCGGGGATGCCTACGAGCAGTACTTC. Protein product: CASTTMTSGDAYEQYF. The whole variable domain, filled in from reference TRBV2 and TRBJ2-7, reads EPEVTQTPSHQVTQMGQEVILRCVPISNHLYFYWYRQILGQKVEFLVSFYNNEISEKSEIFDDQFSVERPDGSNFTLKIRSTKLEDSAMYFCASTTMTSGDAYEQYFGPGTRLTVT.

The rearrangement uses TRBV24-1 and TRBJ2-2; D uncertain. The CDR3 consists of 14 residues. The V end lost 8 bases, the J end lost 0 bases, and 9 bases lay between the germline ends. Germline CDR1 KGHDR, CDR2 SFDVKD. The CDR3 DNA reads TGTGCCACCATGGCAGGCTCGAACACCGGGGAGCTGTTTTTT. Residues: CATMAGSNTGELFF.

The table lists this clonotype with many counts. The V gene is TRBV28, the J gene TRBJ1-2; D uncertain. The CDR3 consists of 12 residues. Germline V gene data show CDR1 as MDHEN and CDR2 as SYDVKM. V was trimmed by 1 base and J by 8 bases, leaving 8 bases between them. Written as DNA, the CDR3 is TGTGCCAGCAGTTTATCGTGGAGAGGCTACACCTTC. Its translation: CASSLSWRGYTF.

This clonotype was counted many times. The chain has TRBV30 and TRBJ2-5; tentatively, D is TRBD2 (7 bases). The CDR3 is made up of 14 amino acids. V lost 2 bases and J 2 bases, leaving 12 bases between the germline ends. Germline V gene sequence: CDR1 GTSNPN, CDR2 SVGIG (reference sequence). The CDR3 reads CAWSYEGGQETQYF. CDR3 bases: TGTGCCTGGAGTTACGAGGGGGGGCAAGAGACCCAGTACTTC.

The V and J genes are TRBV27 and TRBJ2-3; tentative D call: TRBD2 (6 bases). Germline V CDR1 and CDR2: MNHEY, SMNVEV (reference sequence). V was cut by 3 bases and J by 8 bases, with 15 bases left in between. This CDR3 comprises 14 residues. For the CDR3, the DNA is TGTGCCAGCAGTTTCCTAGCGAACGAGGGTACGCAGTATTTT. This translates into CASSFLANEGTQYF.

This clonotype turned up a few times. The V call is TRBV27, the J call TRBJ2-1, with unresolved D. CDR3 length: 13 residues. Germline assignment: CDR1 MNHEY and CDR2 SMNVEV (reference sequence). Trimming cost V 1 base and J 8 bases, with 9 bases left between them. CDR3 sequence reads: CASSLLGYDEQFF. CDR3 in DNA: TGTGCCAGCAGTTTATTGGGGTACGATGAGCAGTTCTTC.

This clonotype was seen many times. The rearrangement joins TRBV12-3 or TRBV12-4 to TRBJ2-3; 12 nucleotides align to TRBD2. V was pared by 6 bases and J by 2 bases, with 12 bases of the junction left unmatched. The CDR3 consists of 18 residues. The CDR3 sequence is CASSPSLRTSGNTDTQYF. The DNA for the CDR3 is TGTGCCAGCAGCCCCTCCCTCAGGACTAGCGGGAACACAGATACGCAGTATTTT.

This clonotype was counted a few times. The chain is built from TRBV20-1 and TRBJ1-2; D gene unclear. The CDR3 loop spans 11 amino acids. The V end was cut by 1 base, the J end by 8 bases, with 8 bases between. CDR1 and CDR2 (germline): DFQATT, SNEGSKA (reference sequence). Here the CDR3 reads CSARAARGYTF. In nucleotides, the CDR3 is TGCAGTGCTAGAGCGGCGCGGGGCTACACCTTC.

This clonotype was picked up a small number of times. This chain connects TRBV19 to TRBJ1-1; maybe TRBD1 (5 bases). Germline V gives CDR1 LNHDA, CDR2 SQIVND (reference sequence). This CDR3 is built from 12 residues. Between the trimmed V and J ends, which lost 7 bases and 6 bases, there was a span of 12 bases. In DNA form, the CDR3 reads TGTGCCAGTAACGGGGGTGAGGCTGAAGCTTTCTTT. This encodes CASNGGEAEAFF.

This clonotype appeared many times. The CDR3 DNA is TGTGCCAGCAGCTTAGCGCGGGGAGCAACCTACGAGCAGTACTTC. This encodes CASSLARGATYEQYF. This chain uses TRBV7-2 with TRBJ2-7; D perhaps matches TRBD2 (6 bases). Germline V lookup: CDR1 SGHTA, CDR2 FQGNSA. V dropped 0 bases and J dropped 2 bases, with 11 bases sitting between them. CDR3 length equals 15 residues.

The chain combines TRBV5-6 with TRBJ2-7; 9 bases map to TRBD1. Germline CDR1 reads SGHDT; CDR2 reads YYEEEE. J gave up 0 bases and V 5 bases, and 9 bases lay outside the gene matches. This CDR3 region has 16 residues. The CDR3 region has the DNA TGTGCCAGCAGGAGCCCCGGGACAGGGCCCTCCTACGAGCAGTACTTC. Its protein product is CASRSPGTGPSYEQYF.